A selection of T cell receptor beta chains follows, all from one sample in a study of blood T cell repertoires in COVID-19. The assay was immunoSEQ multiplex PCR, and TCRdb's table has in-frame clones only and misses some. The table includes 100,000 to 150,000 clones, more than 60% detected once. The sequenced sample consisted of peripheral blood. Source of these receptors: a woman aged 70-85 years with acute or convalescent COVID-19. Both conserved end residues are part of each CDR3. D genes are given only for firm matches. Size values are once, few and many counts, or a class for expanded clones, and some rows have none.

D gene: TRBD1
J gene: TRBJ2-7
V gene: TRBV6-5
clone size: .
CDR3 DNA: TGTGCCAGCAGGGGGGACAGGATGTCCTACGAGCAGTACTTC
CDR3 protein: CASRGDRMSYEQYF

D gene: TRBD2
J gene: TRBJ2-1
V gene: TRBV30
clone size: .
CDR3 DNA: TGTGCCTGGAGTGGACTAGCGGGGGGGTTTGGGCAGTTCTTC
CDR3 protein: CAWSGLAGGFGQFF

D gene: TRBD1
J gene: TRBJ2-1
V gene: TRBV12-3/TRBV12-4
clone size: .
CDR3 DNA: TGTGCCAGCAGGGGGGACAGTGAGCAGTTCTTC
CDR3 protein: CASRGDSEQFF

D gene: TRBD2
J gene: TRBJ2-1
V gene: TRBV7-9
clone size: .
CDR3 DNA: TGTGCCAGCAGCCTGGGACTAGCGGGAGCGGGTGAGCAGTTCTTC
CDR3 protein: CASSLGLAGAGEQFF

D gene: .
J gene: TRBJ1-2
V gene: TRBV5-4
clone size: few
CDR3 DNA: TGTGCCAGCAGCTTGGACGGAGGCGCGGGTGGCTACACCTTC
CDR3 protein: CASSLDGGAGGYTF

D gene: TRBD1
J gene: TRBJ1-2
V gene: TRBV6-5
clone size: .
CDR3 DNA: TGTGCCAGCAGTAGAGACAGGGAGGCCCCGTATGGCTACACCTTC
CDR3 protein: CASSRDREAPYGYTF

D gene: .
J gene: TRBJ1-5
V gene: TRBV6-6
clone size: .
CDR3 DNA: TGTGCCAGCAGTTACGGCGGGTATAGCAATCAGCCCCAGCATTTT
CDR3 protein: CASSYGGYSNQPQHF

D gene: .
J gene: TRBJ1-3
V gene: TRBV10-3
clone size: few
CDR3 DNA: TGTGCCATCAGTGAGTCGAGAACGGCAAGGGGTCAAAACACCATATATTTT
CDR3 protein: CAISESRTARGQNTIYF

D gene: .
J gene: TRBJ1-2
V gene: TRBV7-2
clone size: few
CDR3 DNA: TGTGCCAGCAGCTTAAGAGGATACGATGGCTACACCTTC
CDR3 protein: CASSLRGYDGYTF

D gene: TRBD2
J gene: TRBJ2-3
V gene: TRBV7-2
clone size: .
CDR3 DNA: TGTGCCAGCAGCTCGGGGGGTATGGATACGCAGTATTTT
CDR3 protein: CASSSGGMDTQYF

D gene: .
J gene: TRBJ1-1
V gene: TRBV7-3
clone size: many
CDR3 DNA: TGTGCCAGCAGCTTATCAGTAAACACTGAAGCTTTCTTT
CDR3 protein: CASSLSVNTEAFF

D gene: .
J gene: TRBJ2-6
V gene: TRBV7-2
clone size: few
CDR3 DNA: TGTGCCAGCAGCCGGAGGGTGGGTGGGGCCAACGTCCTGACTTTC
CDR3 protein: CASSRRVGGANVLTF

D gene: TRBD1
J gene: TRBJ1-1
V gene: TRBV11-3
clone size: .
CDR3 DNA: TGTGCCAGCAGCTTGGGACAGGCAAACACTGAAGCTTTCTTT
CDR3 protein: CASSLGQANTEAFF

D gene: .
J gene: TRBJ1-2
V gene: TRBV7-9
clone size: .
CDR3 DNA: TGTGCCAGCAGCTTAGACTCCCCTAACGGCTACACCTTC
CDR3 protein: CASSLDSPNGYTF

D gene: TRBD1
J gene: TRBJ1-6
V gene: TRBV9
clone size: .
CDR3 DNA: TGTGCCAGCAGTTATACAGGGGGTGATTCACCCCTCCACTTT
CDR3 protein: CASSYTGGDSPLHF

D gene: .
J gene: TRBJ1-4
V gene: TRBV29-1
clone size: few
CDR3 DNA: TGCAGCGTTGCATCCGGGCAGGGGCCAAATGAAAAACTGTTTTTT
CDR3 protein: CSVASGQGPNEKLFF

D gene: TRBD1
J gene: TRBJ2-6
V gene: TRBV5-1
clone size: .
CDR3 DNA: TGCGCCAGCAGCCCAGGGGGTACCGGGGCCAACGTCCTGACTTTC
CDR3 protein: CASSPGGTGANVLTF

D gene: TRBD2
J gene: TRBJ2-3
V gene: TRBV7-3
clone size: .
CDR3 DNA: TGTGCCAGCAGCCTTAGCGGGAGCTCAGATACGCAGTATTTT
CDR3 protein: CASSLSGSSDTQYF

D gene: TRBD2
J gene: TRBJ2-1
V gene: TRBV6-1
clone size: .
CDR3 DNA: TGTGCCAGCAGTGAAGCGTACCAATATCGACTAGCCGGAGCGGATGAGCAGTTCTTC
CDR3 protein: CASSEAYQYRLAGADEQFF

D gene: TRBD1
J gene: TRBJ1-6
V gene: TRBV19
clone size: many
CDR3 DNA: TGTGCCAGTAGTATCCAGGGGGCATATTCACCCCTCCACTTT
CDR3 protein: CASSIQGAYSPLHF

D gene: TRBD1
J gene: TRBJ1-5
V gene: TRBV19
clone size: .
CDR3 DNA: TGTGCCAGTAGTCCGCCGGACAGGGGCGGCAATCAGCCCCAGCATTTT
CDR3 protein: CASSPPDRGGNQPQHF

D gene: TRBD2
J gene: TRBJ2-2
V gene: TRBV18
clone size: .
CDR3 DNA: TGTGCCAGCCCAGAAAGCGGGAGGTGGAACACCGGGGAGCTGTTTTTT
CDR3 protein: CASPESGRWNTGELFF

D gene: .
J gene: TRBJ1-4
V gene: TRBV30
clone size: few
CDR3 DNA: TGTGCCTGGAGTCCGTGGGCGCAGAATGAAAAACTGTTTTTT
CDR3 protein: CAWSPWAQNEKLFF

D gene: TRBD1
J gene: TRBJ1-4
V gene: TRBV2
clone size: .
CDR3 DNA: TGTGCCAGCAGGGAAGGGTCTTTTTTTACAGGGGAGTTTAATGAAAAACTGTTTTTT
CDR3 protein: CASREGSFFTGEFNEKLFF

D gene: .
J gene: TRBJ1-5
V gene: TRBV3-1/TRBV3-2
clone size: .
CDR3 DNA: TGTGCCAGCAGCCAAGATCTTCTTAGGGGTTCCAATCAGCCCCAGCATTTT
CDR3 protein: CASSQDLLRGSNQPQHF

D gene: .
J gene: TRBJ1-4
V gene: TRBV7-2
clone size: .
CDR3 DNA: TGTGCCAGCAGCTTAGTATCGGGGGGGAATGAAAAACTGTTTTTT
CDR3 protein: CASSLVSGGNEKLFF

D gene: TRBD1
J gene: TRBJ1-2
V gene: TRBV6-5
clone size: .
CDR3 DNA: TGTGCCAGCAAAAGACAGGGATGGGGCTATGGCTACACCTTC
CDR3 protein: CASKRQGWGYGYTF

D gene: .
J gene: TRBJ1-5
V gene: TRBV19
clone size: few
CDR3 DNA: TGTGCCAGTCAACGCCGCGGTTTTCAGCCCCAGCATTTT
CDR3 protein: CASQRRGFQPQHF

D gene: .
J gene: TRBJ1-5
V gene: TRBV12-3/TRBV12-4
clone size: .
CDR3 DNA: TGTGCCAGCAGTTCTACACAGTGGCAGCCCCAGCATTTT
CDR3 protein: CASSSTQWQPQHF

D gene: TRBD1
J gene: TRBJ2-7
V gene: TRBV2
clone size: .
CDR3 DNA: TGTGCCAGCAGTGGGGACAGGCCTTCGGGCGAGCAGTACTTC
CDR3 protein: CASSGDRPSGEQYF

D gene: .
J gene: TRBJ2-5
V gene: TRBV21-1
clone size: .
CDR3 DNA: TGTGCCAGCCACGGACAGGGAGGAGAGACCCAGTACTTC
CDR3 protein: CASHGQGGETQYF

D gene: TRBD1
J gene: TRBJ2-2
V gene: TRBV5-4
clone size: few
CDR3 DNA: TGTGCCACAGCCCCGGGACAGGGGGGGACCGGGGAGCTGTTTTTT
CDR3 protein: CATAPGQGGTGELFF

D gene: .
J gene: TRBJ2-7
V gene: TRBV6-5
clone size: .
CDR3 DNA: TGTGCCACCGCGGACAGTGCGTCCGAGCAGTACTTC
CDR3 protein: CATADSASEQYF

D gene: TRBD2
J gene: TRBJ2-7
V gene: TRBV15
clone size: .
CDR3 DNA: TGTGCCACCAGCAGAGAAGTAGCGGGAGTTGACGAGCAGTACTTC
CDR3 protein: CATSREVAGVDEQYF

D gene: .
J gene: TRBJ2-5
V gene: TRBV21-1
clone size: .
CDR3 DNA: TGTGCCAGCAGCAAACAGGGACTAGCGGGAGAAGAGACCCAGTACTTC
CDR3 protein: CASSKQGLAGEETQYF

D gene: .
J gene: TRBJ1-1
V gene: TRBV6-5
clone size: .
CDR3 DNA: TGTGCCAGCAGTATTGGGACACGGATAAACACTGAAGCTTTCTTT
CDR3 protein: CASSIGTRINTEAFF

D gene: TRBD1
J gene: TRBJ2-3
V gene: TRBV3-1/TRBV3-2
clone size: few
CDR3 DNA: TGTGCCAGCAGCCATACGGACAGGGGAGATACGCAGTATTTT
CDR3 protein: CASSHTDRGDTQYF

D gene: .
J gene: TRBJ1-5
V gene: TRBV6-6
clone size: .
CDR3 DNA: TGTGCCAGCAGTTACTCCCAGAATCAGCCCCAGCATTTT
CDR3 protein: CASSYSQNQPQHF

D gene: TRBD2
J gene: TRBJ2-7
V gene: TRBV9
clone size: few
CDR3 DNA: TGTGCCAGCAGCCCCGGGGGGAGGGGATATTCCTACGAGCAGTACTTC
CDR3 protein: CASSPGGRGYSYEQYF

D gene: .
J gene: TRBJ1-6
V gene: TRBV12-3/TRBV12-4
clone size: .
CDR3 DNA: TGTGCCAGCAGTTACGGACGGGGTTCACCCCTCCACTTT
CDR3 protein: CASSYGRGSPLHF

D gene: .
J gene: TRBJ1-1
V gene: TRBV6-1
clone size: .
CDR3 DNA: TGTGCCAGCAGTGAGGTCTACCCGGGACTGGAAGCTTTCTTT
CDR3 protein: CASSEVYPGLEAFF

D gene: .
J gene: TRBJ1-1
V gene: TRBV12-3/TRBV12-4
clone size: few
CDR3 DNA: TGTGCCAGCAGTCCGACAGGCCCGGTGGGAGCTTTCTTT
CDR3 protein: CASSPTGPVGAFF

D gene: TRBD1
J gene: TRBJ2-1
V gene: TRBV5-6
clone size: .
CDR3 DNA: TGTGCCAGCAGCCCGGACAGGGGATTGGGAGAGCAGTTCTTC
CDR3 protein: CASSPDRGLGEQFF

D gene: .
J gene: TRBJ1-1
V gene: TRBV7-9
clone size: .
CDR3 DNA: TGTGCCAGCAGCCCCCCGCAGGGGATGCACACTGAAGCTTTCTTT
CDR3 protein: CASSPPQGMHTEAFF

D gene: .
J gene: TRBJ1-2
V gene: TRBV3-1/TRBV3-2
clone size: .
CDR3 DNA: TGTGCCAGCAGCCTCGCCGCGCAGGTTACAGGTGGCTACACCTTC
CDR3 protein: CASSLAAQVTGGYTF

D gene: TRBD2
J gene: TRBJ2-2
V gene: TRBV5-1
clone size: .
CDR3 DNA: TGCGCCAGCAGCGATCCGGGAGGCTCCGGGGAGCTGTTTTTT
CDR3 protein: CASSDPGGSGELFF

D gene: TRBD2
J gene: TRBJ2-1
V gene: TRBV19
clone size: .
CDR3 DNA: TGTGCCACCGGCTCCGGGACTAGCGGGAGCGTTGACTACAATGAGCAGTTCTTC
CDR3 protein: CATGSGTSGSVDYNEQFF

D gene: TRBD1
J gene: TRBJ2-2
V gene: TRBV19
clone size: .
CDR3 DNA: TGTGCCAGTAGTCCACAGGGGGCGAACACCGGGGAGCTGTTTTTT
CDR3 protein: CASSPQGANTGELFF

D gene: .
J gene: TRBJ2-7
V gene: TRBV10-2
clone size: .
CDR3 DNA: TGCGCCAGCAGTCGAGACCAGGGACAAACCTACGAGCAGTACTTC
CDR3 protein: CASSRDQGQTYEQYF

D gene: TRBD1
J gene: TRBJ1-6
V gene: TRBV6-6
clone size: .
CDR3 DNA: TGTGCCAGCAGTTCTGGGACAGGGTATAATTCACCCCTCCACTTT
CDR3 protein: CASSSGTGYNSPLHF

D gene: .
J gene: TRBJ2-7
V gene: TRBV6-5
clone size: .
CDR3 DNA: TGTGCCAGCAGCTTTCCCCGTGGTGGCTCCGAGCAGTACTTC
CDR3 protein: CASSFPRGGSEQYF

D gene: TRBD1
J gene: TRBJ2-7
V gene: TRBV6-6
clone size: once
CDR3 DNA: TGTGCCAGCACTACAGCCCAGGGACAGTTGACCTACGAGCAGTACTTC
CDR3 protein: CASTTAQGQLTYEQYF